This T cell receptor beta chain was observed in a study of blood T cell repertoires in COVID-19. Study-wide context: Samples taken during acute and convalescent COVID-19 were collected in the United States, Italy and Spain. Sample material is recorded as cDNA or gDNA derived from T cells, B-cell-depleted T cells, or PBMCs.

This clone appeared once. Authors' processing steps: Estimated nucleated cell counts came from reference gene primer amplification. TCRdb's table, derived via immunoSEQ multiplex PCR, lists solely in-frame clones and lacks some. The DNA was the basis for D and trimming; V, J and clone size are from that table. The sample gives 300,000 or so clones, 80% to 90% of which show up once; 4% to 5.5% is in the top ten. This CDR3 has 14 amino acids. The V end lost 3 bases, the J end lost 3 bases, and 11 bases lay between the germline ends. CDR1 and CDR2 (germline): LNHNV, YYDKDF (reference sequence). Participant-given clinical history determined each cohort assignment.

The sequencing sample was made of PBMCs or T cells enriched from blood (not recorded which). This receptor was obtained from a woman aged 40 to 50 with acute COVID-19. The chain couples TRBV15 to TRBJ1-1; tentative D call: TRBD1 (5 bases). This CDR3 reads CATSRQGSDTEAFF. The CDR3 DNA reads TGTGCCACCAGCAGGCAGGGCAGTGACACTGAAGCTTTCTTT.